The 19 T cell receptor beta chains given below trace back to one sample, sequenced in a study of CD8 T cells in ankylosing spondylitis. In TCRdb, the 5' RACE reads were re-called with MiXCR into one record per CDR3 protein. The sample holds some 150,000 distinct CDR3 sequences, 9.5% to 12% seen once. The source material was blood, either unsorted or a sorted T cell fraction (not recorded which). These receptors were obtained from a female donor with ankylosing spondylitis or in good health (not recorded which).

At least ten counts were recorded for this clonotype. This rearrangement joins TRBV12-3 or TRBV12-4 to TRBJ2-1, with 10 bases identical to TRBD2. This CDR3 has 17 amino acids. V gave up 5 bases and J gave up 7 bases; unmatched junction bases: 14. Here the CDR3 DNA reads TGTGCCAGCAGTCCACAGGGGCTAGCGGGAGTTCCAAATGAGCAGTTCTTC. This encodes CASSPQGLAGVPNEQFF.

The chain links TRBV4-1 to TRBJ2-2; perhaps D is TRBD1 or TRBD2 (6 bases each). The CDR3 length is 19 residues. From germline, CDR1 is MGHRA and CDR2 YSYEKL. V shed 4 bases and J shed 6 bases, with 27 bases lying between them. CDR3 amino acids: CASSPSGASGRSGAGELFF. CDR3 in DNA: TGCGCCAGCAGCCCCTCGGGGGCTAGTGGGAGGTCGGGGGCCGGGGAGCTGTTTTTT.

This clonotype was detected ten times or more. The chain combines TRBV12-3 or TRBV12-4 with TRBJ1-3; D may be TRBD1 (5 bases). The CDR3 is 17 residues long. Trimming took 2 bases from V and 0 from J, leaving 14 bases between them. The chain's CDR3 is CASSLKVQGGSGNTIYF. CDR3 bases: TGTGCCAGCAGTTTAAAGGTCCAGGGAGGCTCTGGAAACACCATATATTTT.

This clonotype appeared a few times. The rearrangement uses TRBV14 and TRBJ1-2; 7 positions match TRBD1. Germline CDR1 SGHDN, CDR2 FVKESK. The CDR3 covers 12 residues. The V gene end was trimmed by 4 bases and the J gene end by 6 bases; junction bases not matched to a gene: 2. CDR3 residues: CASSPGQNGYTF. The DNA of the CDR3 is TGTGCCAGCAGCCCGGGACAGAATGGCTACACCTTC.

This clonotype was recorded many times. The genes are TRBV20-1 and TRBJ2-1; perhaps TRBD2 as D (6 bases). The CDR3 extends over 14 amino acids. Germline values: CDR1 DFQATT, CDR2 SNEGSKA (reference sequence). The V end was cut by 6 bases, the J end by 6 bases, with 18 bases between. The CDR3 DNA reads as TGCAGTGCAAATCGGGTCAGCGGGCCCAATGAGCAGTTCTTC. Translating it yields CSANRVSGPNEQFF.

This clonotype was seen many times. The rearrangement uses TRBV5-1 and TRBJ1-1; a weak D match, TRBD1 (6 bases). The CDR3 totals 13 residues. V lost 6 bases, J lost 5 bases, and 14 bases lay in between. Germline loops: CDR1 SGHRS, CDR2 YFSETQ. DNA of the CDR3: TGCGCCAGCATGTGGGGGGCTGAGACTGAAGCTTTCTTT. It translates to CASMWGAETEAFF.

This clonotype was observed many times. This rearrangement joins TRBV29-1 to TRBJ2-3, with a tentative D call TRBD2 (5 bases). CDR1 SQVTM and CDR2 ANQGSEA come from the germline V gene. This CDR3 contains 14 residues. V was trimmed by 2 bases and J by 5 bases, leaving 14 bases between them. DNA for the CDR3: TGCAGCGTTGAACGCGGGCCAAGAGGAGATACGCAGTATTTT. It specifies CSVERGPRGDTQYF.

This clonotype was detected only a few times. V and J are TRBV7-9 and TRBJ2-1; D is undetermined. The CDR3 has 14 residues. V lost 1 base, J lost 5 bases, and 9 bases lay in between. Germline V gene data show CDR1 as SEHNR and CDR2 as FQNEAQ (reference sequence). CDR3 in amino acids: CASSLVGNDNEQFF. Written as DNA, the CDR3 is TGTGCCAGCAGCTTAGTGGGGAATGACAATGAGCAGTTCTTC.

In this sample, this clonotype turned up many times. The chain links TRBV7-8 to TRBJ2-1; possibly TRBD2 for D (6 bases). Trimming took off 0 bases at V and 7 bases at J, with 16 bases between the two ends. Germline-derived CDR1 and CDR2 are SGHVS and FQNEAQ. CDR3 length: 16 residues. As DNA, the CDR3 is TGTGCCAGCAGCTTAGCGCTAGCGCCTGGCGGGAATGAGCAGTTCTTC. Translating gives CASSLALAPGGNEQFF.

There are many counts of this clonotype. J is TRBJ2-2 and V is TRBV24-1; the D gene is possibly TRBD2 (6 bases). Trimming took 7 bases from V and 4 from J, leaving 9 bases between them. This CDR3 is built from 13 residues. The V gene's germline CDR1 is KGHDR and CDR2 SFDVKD. CDR3 in amino acids: CATSGGSTGELFF. The CDR3 bases are TGTGCCACCAGCGGAGGGTCCACCGGGGAGCTGTTTTTT.

The sample holds many counts of this clonotype. The chain is built from TRBV5-1 and TRBJ2-3; no definite D call. In germline, CDR1 is SGHRS, CDR2 YFSETQ. Trimming took 7 bases from V and 2 from J, leaving 17 bases between them. The CDR3 contains 15 residues. The chain's CDR3 is CASRPRPLSTDTQYF. DNA for the CDR3: TGCGCCAGCCGCCCAAGACCCCTTTCCACAGATACGCAGTATTTT.

The table lists this clonotype with many counts. The chain couples TRBV20-1 to TRBJ2-3; 8 nucleotides match TRBD2. Losses at the gene ends were 4 bases for V and 6 bases for J; bases not matched to a gene: 12. CDR3 length equals 15 residues. CDR1 and CDR2 (germline): DFQATT, SNEGSKA (reference sequence). The CDR3 here is CSAKTLAGRADTQYF. Written as DNA, the CDR3 is TGCAGTGCTAAAACTTTAGCGGGGCGGGCGGATACGCAGTATTTT.

This clonotype was detected ten times or more. The chain carries TRBV20-1 and TRBJ2-3, with 11 bases matching TRBD2. The V gene end was trimmed by 5 bases and the J gene end by 2 bases; junction bases not matched to a gene: 12. The CDR3 is 17 residues long. Germline lookup yields CDR1 DFQATT and CDR2 SNEGSKA (reference sequence). CDR3 protein: CSAPQPGLAGITDTQYF. CDR3 nucleotide sequence: TGCAGTGCTCCCCAGCCCGGACTAGCGGGCATCACAGATACGCAGTATTTT.

Ten or more counts support this clonotype. The V gene is TRBV5-1, the J gene TRBJ2-3; 8 bases map to TRBD2. The CDR3 has 15 residues. Trimming at V came to 2 bases and at J to 5 bases, leaving 7 bases not matched to a gene. The germline gives CDR1 SGHRS, CDR2 YFSETQ. The CDR3 region has the DNA TGCGCCAGCAGCTTTAGCGGGGTTGGGAGAGATACGCAGTATTTT. It yields the protein CASSFSGVGRDTQYF.

The sample holds many counts of this clonotype. The rearrangement joins TRBV7-7 to TRBJ2-5; TRBD2 is a possible D gene (5 bases). The germline V gene encodes CDR1 SSHAT and CDR2 FNYEAQ (reference sequence). The CDR3 extends over 15 amino acids. The germline V and J ends were trimmed by 5 bases and 4 bases, with 17 bases remaining between them. CDR3 in DNA: TGTGCCAGCAGCCAATTACTAGGAGGAGGAGAGACCCAGTACTTC. This translates into CASSQLLGGGETQYF.

At least ten counts were recorded for this clonotype. The CDR3 DNA reads as TGTGCCAGCAGCCAAGATACTACCAGCACAGATACGCAGTATTTT. Protein: CASSQDTTSTDTQYF. The V and J genes are TRBV3-1 and TRBJ2-3, with D unresolved. This CDR3 contains 15 residues. The ends were cut back, 0 bases at V and 0 bases at J, with 7 bases in the middle. Germline CDR1 LGHDT, CDR2 YNNKEL (reference sequence).

This clonotype appeared many times. The V gene is TRBV11-2, the J gene TRBJ2-1, with D maybe TRBD2 (7 bases). CDR1 is SGHAT, CDR2 FQNNGV, per germline. V lost 7 bases, J lost 0 bases, and 19 bases lay in between. This CDR3 is built from 17 residues. CDR3 loop: CASTRGGRERSYNEQFF. DNA of the CDR3: TGTGCCAGCACAAGGGGGGGGCGGGAGCGCTCCTACAATGAGCAGTTCTTC. The variable domain in full, with the rest retrieved from reference TRBV11-2 and TRBJ2-1, is EAGVAQSPRYKIIEKRQSVAFWCNPISGHATLYWYQQILGQGPKLLIQFQNNGVVDDSQLPKDRFSAERLKGVDSTLKIQPAKLEDSAVYLCASTRGGRERSYNEQFFGPGTRLTVL.

This clonotype has at least ten counts. V gene TRBV7-2 combines with J gene TRBJ2-2; possibly TRBD2 for D (6 bases). From germline, CDR1 is SGHTA and CDR2 FQGNSA. V gave up 3 bases and J gave up 3 bases, with 11 bases separating them. The CDR3 consists of 15 residues. For the CDR3, the DNA is TGTGCCAGCAGCTTGGGGGGAGGCTACACCGGGGAGCTGTTTTTT. Translated, it gives CASSLGGGYTGELFF.

This clonotype was counted many times. V usage is TRBV10-3 and J usage is TRBJ2-1; 10 bases agree with TRBD2. CDR3 length: 15 residues. The V and J ends lost 9 bases and 6 bases, in that order; junction bases with no gene match: 11. The germline V gene encodes CDR1 ENHRY and CDR2 SYGVKD. The CDR3 DNA follows: TGTGCCATTTCTCCCGGGACTAGCGTAAGCAATGAGCAGTTCTTC. It codes for CAISPGTSVSNEQFF.